Given below is one T cell receptor beta chain in context. The CDR3 spans 14 residues. Germline V gene sequence: CDR1 MNHEY, CDR2 SVGAGI. J lost 9 bases, V lost 6 bases, and 9 bases had no gene match. The data were taken from a study of blood T cell repertoires in COVID-19. Study summary: Samples came from the United States, Italy and Spain, spanning acute and convalescent COVID-19. T cells, B-cell-depleted T cells, or PBMCs provided the cDNA or gDNA that served as material.

Authors' methods: Scientists estimated how many nucleated cells there were by amplifying reference gene primers. TCRdb keeps only in-frame clones here, not all; method: immunoSEQ multiplex PCR. The V and J calls and clone size were taken over from that table, and D and trimming were inferred from the DNA. The table has about 160,000 clones, about 80% seen once; the top ten hold around 8.1%. J is TRBJ1-1 and V is TRBV6-5, with 11 bases matching TRBD1. This TCR came from a man in his 60s with acute or convalescent COVID-19. Specimen: peripheral blood. In DNA, the CDR3 is TGTGCCAGCAGGCCTAACTGGGACAGGGGGAAAGCTTTCTTT. It is translated as CASRPNWDRGKAFF.